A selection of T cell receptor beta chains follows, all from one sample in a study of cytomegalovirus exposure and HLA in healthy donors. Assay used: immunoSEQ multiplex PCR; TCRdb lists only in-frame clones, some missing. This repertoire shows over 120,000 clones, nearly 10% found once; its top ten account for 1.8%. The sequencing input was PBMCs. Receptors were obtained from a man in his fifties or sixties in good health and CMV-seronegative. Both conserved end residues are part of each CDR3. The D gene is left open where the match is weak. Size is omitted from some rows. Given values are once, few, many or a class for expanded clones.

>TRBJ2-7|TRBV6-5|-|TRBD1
CASRGGPHEQYF
TGTGCCAGCCGAGGGGGCCCCCACGAGCAGTACTTC
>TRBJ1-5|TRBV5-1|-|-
CASSGEGRGDQPQHF
TGCGCCAGCAGTGGGGAGGGCCGAGGAGATCAGCCCCAGCATTTT
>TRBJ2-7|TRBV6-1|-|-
CASSEAAVSSSYEQYF
TGTGCCAGCAGTGAAGCGGCAGTCTCATCCTCCTACGAGCAGTACTTC
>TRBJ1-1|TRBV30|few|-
CAWFGPVRGTEAFF
TGTGCCTGGTTTGGACCCGTTCGGGGGACTGAAGCTTTCTTT
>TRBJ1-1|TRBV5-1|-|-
CASSRDGGGDTEAFF
TGCGCCAGCAGCAGGGACGGGGGAGGGGACACTGAAGCTTTCTTT
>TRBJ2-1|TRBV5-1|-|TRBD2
CASSYYSRTSGVYNEQFF
TGCGCCAGCAGCTACTACTCTCGGACTAGCGGGGTTTACAATGAGCAGTTCTTC
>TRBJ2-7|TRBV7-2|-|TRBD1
CASSFDRGPYEQYF
TGTGCCAGCAGCTTCGACAGGGGGCCCTACGAGCAGTACTTC
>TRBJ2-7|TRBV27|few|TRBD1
CASSSRRQGGPYEQYF
TGTGCCAGCAGTTCCCGGAGACAGGGTGGTCCCTACGAGCAGTACTTC
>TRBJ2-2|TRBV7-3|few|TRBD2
CASSYGLAGGSGELFF
TGTGCCAGCAGCTATGGACTAGCGGGGGGGTCCGGGGAGCTGTTTTTT
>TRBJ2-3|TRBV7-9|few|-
CASSLQGTDTQYF
TGTGCCAGCAGCCTACAGGGTACAGATACGCAGTATTTT
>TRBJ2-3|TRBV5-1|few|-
CASSLGQGGDTQYF
TGCGCCAGCAGCCTAGGTCAGGGCGGCGATACGCAGTATTTT
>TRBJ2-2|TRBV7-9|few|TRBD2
CASSFPVAGVTGELFF
TGTGCCAGCAGCTTTCCAGTAGCGGGAGTTACCGGGGAGCTGTTTTTT
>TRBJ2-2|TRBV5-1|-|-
CASSLQGYSTGELFF
TGCGCCAGCAGCTTGCAGGGTTACTCCACCGGGGAGCTGTTTTTT
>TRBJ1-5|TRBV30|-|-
CAWSVGGAPNQPQHF
TGTGCCTGGAGTGTGGGGGGGGCGCCGAATCAGCCCCAGCATTTT
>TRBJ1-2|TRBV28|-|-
CASSSPRREANYGYTF
TGTGCCAGCAGTTCTCCCCGCAGGGAGGCTAACTATGGCTACACCTTC
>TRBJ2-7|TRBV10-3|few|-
CAISAEVSGSYEQYF
TGTGCCATCAGTGCGGAAGTATCCGGGTCCTACGAGCAGTACTTC
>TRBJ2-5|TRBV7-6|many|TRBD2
CASRRALAAQETQYF
TGTGCCAGCAGACGGGCCCTAGCGGCCCAGGAGACCCAGTACTTC
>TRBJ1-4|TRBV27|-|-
CASTPRGFGEKLFF
TGTGCCAGCACCCCCAGGGGCTTTGGTGAAAAACTGTTTTTT
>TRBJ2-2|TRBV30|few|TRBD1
CAWSHIGGADTGELFF
TGTGCCTGGAGTCACATAGGGGGCGCGGACACCGGGGAGCTGTTTTTT
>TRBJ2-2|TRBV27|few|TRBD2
CASSFSSSGARTGELFF
TGTGCCAGCAGTTTTTCGTCAAGCGGGGCGCGGACCGGGGAGCTGTTTTTT